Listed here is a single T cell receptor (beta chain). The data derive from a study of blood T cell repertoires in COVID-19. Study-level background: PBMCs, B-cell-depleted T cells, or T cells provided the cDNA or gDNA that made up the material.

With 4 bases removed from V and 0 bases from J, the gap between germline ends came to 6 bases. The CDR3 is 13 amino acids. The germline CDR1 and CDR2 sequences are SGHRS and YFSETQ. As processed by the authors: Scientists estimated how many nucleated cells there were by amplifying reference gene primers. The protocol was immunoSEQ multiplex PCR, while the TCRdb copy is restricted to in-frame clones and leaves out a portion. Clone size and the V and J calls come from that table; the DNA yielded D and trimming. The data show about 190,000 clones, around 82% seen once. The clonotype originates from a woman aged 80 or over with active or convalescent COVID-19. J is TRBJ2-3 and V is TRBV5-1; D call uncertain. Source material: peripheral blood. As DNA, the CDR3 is TGCGCCAGCAGCCCCGTCAGCACAGATACGCAGTATTTT. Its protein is CASSPVSTDTQYF. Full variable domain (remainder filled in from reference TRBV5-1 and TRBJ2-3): KAGVTQTPRYLIKTRGQQVTLSCSPISGHRSVSWYQQTPGQGLQFLFEYFSETQRNKGNFPGRFSGRQFSNSRSEMNVSTLELGDSALYLCASSPVSTDTQYFGPGTRLTVL.